This TCR beta chain is from a study of T-cell memory formation after mild COVID-19 (TCRdb year 2021). Notes on the research overall: TCR sequence clusters from the two donors were largely donor specific. T-cell clones expanding and contracting after mild COVID-19 in two donors were tracked by longitudinal TCRalpha and TCRbeta repertoire sequencing. Two young, previously healthy adult volunteers, one female and one male, were included in the cohort. Broader findings and caveats from the paper: SARS-CoV-2 specificity was not confirmed for the second-wave clones peaking on day 37. Some responding clones were detected in pre-infection memory, which suggested that pre-existing cross-reactive memory T cells had joined the SARS-CoV-2 response. From day 15 to 85, contracting clones showed balanced CD4/CD8 phenotypes, whereas a second wave of clones that expanded from day 15 to 37 leaned towards CD4+. Contracting CD4+ clones appeared mostly in the CM and EM memory subsets, whereas CD8+ clones were enriched in EMRA. The study covered only a couple of mild cases, and larger cohorts including severe cases with pre-infection samples were considered necessary.

PBMCs were isolated by Ficoll-Paque density gradient centrifugation. This clonotype was observed a handful of times. The antigen it binds to is not known. Per-nucleotide qualities are absent, and no much larger clonotype sits a single base away. The junction shows trimming of 1 base on V and 8 bases on J, plus 12 bases between the germline ends. As encoded in the germline V gene, CDR1 is LGHNA while CDR2 is YSLEER. Taken from cysteine to phenylalanine, the CDR3 has 14 residues. Solely the CDR3 DNA is kept, with 42 bases framed from the first base. The run used an Illumina NovaSeq 6000. cDNA libraries for TCRalpha and TCRbeta were prepared by 5'RACE using constant-segment primers, with sample barcodes and unique molecular identifiers added. RNA was extracted from every sample with Trizol reagent. Libraries were amplified in two PCR steps, with a second sample barcode and Illumina TruSeq adapters added in the second step. Sequencing of the libraries was done on an Illumina NovaSeq, producing 2 x 150 bp paired-end reads. Concerning the study's data processing: The reads were demultiplexed and collapsed into UMI-guided consensus sequences using migec v1.2.7. Using mixcr v2.1.11, the UMI consensuses were aligned to TRA and TRB V and J templates and assembled into clonotypes. Expanded or contracted clonotypes were those called significant by both edgeR and NoisET, with noise models trained on biological replicates. edgeR calls used a false discovery rate-adjusted p below 0.01 and a log2 fold-change threshold of 1. As an exploratory analysis of dynamics, max-normalized trajectories of the 1000 most abundant clonotypes were examined by PCA with hierarchical clustering. The CD4 or CD8 phenotype of responding clones was assigned using the separately sequenced CD4+ and CD8+ repertoires. TCRdb trimmed the raw reads at Q25, called clones with MiXCR and kept productive beta chains. For every CDR3 protein sequence, its rows merge into one entry that carries the most common genes and DNA. These V and J calls rely on TCRdb rather than the paper's analysis. Within this sample are about 240,000 distinct CDR3 sequences, with approximately 10% of them counted one time only. 22% of the sample is in the top ten clones.

The V and J genes are TRBV4-3 and TRBJ2-1; the D gene is perhaps TRBD1, on 5 matching bases. This receptor was obtained from a man aged 18 to 30 who had mild COVID-19 (a few samples of this study predate the infection). The sample titles of this study are shuffled in the database, so cell type and time point are left out; the donor was told from shared clones. The sequenced sample was PBMCs or a T cell subset sorted from them (not recorded which). The CDR3 is CASSQGQGGDEQFF. The nucleotides read TGCGCCAGCAGCCAAGGGCAGGGTGGGGATGAGCAGTTCTTC.